This entry features one TCR beta chain sequence. The record originates from a study of T cell changes during pregnancy in multiple sclerosis. Clones were sequenced by immunoSEQ multiplex PCR, and TCRdb holds only the in-frame ones, with some missing. This table has more than 80,000 clones, roughly nine tenths appearing once. CDR3 length: 15 residues. Germline V gene data show CDR1 as SGHTA and CDR2 as FQGNSA. With 5 bases clipped from V and 5 bases from J, the junction kept 5 bases outside the gene matches. The rearrangement joins TRBV7-2 to TRBJ2-5; 13 bases align to TRBD2. This sequence originates from a female donor in good health, serving as a control in a pregnancy study. Some clones in this sample may be carry-over from other donors' samples. The specimen was PBMCs, collected in the first trimester of pregnancy. CDR3 amino acids: CASSKGLAGTETQYF. CDR3 sequence (DNA): TGTGCCAGCAGCAAGGGACTAGCGGGAACGGAGACCCAGTACTTC.